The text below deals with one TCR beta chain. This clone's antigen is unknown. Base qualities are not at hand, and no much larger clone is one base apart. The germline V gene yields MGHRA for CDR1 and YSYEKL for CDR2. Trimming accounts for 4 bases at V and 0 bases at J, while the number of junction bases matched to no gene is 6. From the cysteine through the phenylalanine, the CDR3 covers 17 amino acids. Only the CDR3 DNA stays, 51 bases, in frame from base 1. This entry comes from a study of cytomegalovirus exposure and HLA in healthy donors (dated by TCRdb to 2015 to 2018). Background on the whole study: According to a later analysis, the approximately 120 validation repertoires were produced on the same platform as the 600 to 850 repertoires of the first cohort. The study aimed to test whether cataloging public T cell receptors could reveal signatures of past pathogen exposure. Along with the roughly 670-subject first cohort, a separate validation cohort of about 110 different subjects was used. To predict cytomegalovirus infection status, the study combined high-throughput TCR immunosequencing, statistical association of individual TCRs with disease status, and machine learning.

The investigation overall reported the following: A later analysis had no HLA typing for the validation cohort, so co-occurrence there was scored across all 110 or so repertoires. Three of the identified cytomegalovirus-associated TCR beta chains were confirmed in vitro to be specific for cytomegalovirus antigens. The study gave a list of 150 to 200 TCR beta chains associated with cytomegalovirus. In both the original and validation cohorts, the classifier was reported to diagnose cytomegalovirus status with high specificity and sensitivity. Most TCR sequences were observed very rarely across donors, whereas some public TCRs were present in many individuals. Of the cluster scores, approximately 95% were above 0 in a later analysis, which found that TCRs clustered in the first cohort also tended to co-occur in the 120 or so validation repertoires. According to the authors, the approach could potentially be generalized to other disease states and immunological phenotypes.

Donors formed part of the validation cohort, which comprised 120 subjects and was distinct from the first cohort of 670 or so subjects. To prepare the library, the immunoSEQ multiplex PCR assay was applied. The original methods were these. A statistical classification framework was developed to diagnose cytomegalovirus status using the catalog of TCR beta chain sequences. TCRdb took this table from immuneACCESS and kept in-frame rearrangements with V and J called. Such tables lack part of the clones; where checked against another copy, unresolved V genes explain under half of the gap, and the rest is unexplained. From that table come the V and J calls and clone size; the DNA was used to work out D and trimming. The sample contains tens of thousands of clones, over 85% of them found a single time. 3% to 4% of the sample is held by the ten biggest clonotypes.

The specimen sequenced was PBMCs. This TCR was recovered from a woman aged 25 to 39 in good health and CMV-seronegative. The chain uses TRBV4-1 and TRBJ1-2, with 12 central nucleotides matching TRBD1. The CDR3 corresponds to CASSPQGQGAANYGYTF. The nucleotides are TGCGCCAGCAGCCCTCAGGGACAGGGGGCGGCTAACTATGGCTACACCTTC.